The rows below give T cell receptor beta chains drawn from one sample of a study of T cell responses to AZD1222 COVID-19 vaccine. Method: immunoSEQ multiplex PCR; TCRdb's copy keeps in-frame clones and lacks some. The sample consists of some 150,000 clones, about 87% of them appearing once. The specimen was peripheral blood, collected on day 0 of AZD1222 vaccination. These receptors were taken from an adult in good health. Each CDR3 is given with its conserved first and last residue. The D gene is left open where the match is weak. Some rows have no size entry. The others give once, few or many, or a class for an expanded clone.

D gene: NA
V gene: TRBV27
J gene: TRBJ1-2
clone size: NA
CDR3 protein: CASSLSTGHGYTF
CDR3 DNA: TGTGCCAGCAGTTTATCGACAGGTCATGGCTACACCTTC

D gene: NA
V gene: TRBV6-6
J gene: TRBJ1-5
clone size: NA
CDR3 protein: CASSYPDLSRGVHF
CDR3 DNA: TGTGCCAGCAGTTACCCAGACTTATCAAGGGGGGTACATTTT

D gene: TRBD1
V gene: TRBV7-8
J gene: TRBJ1-2
clone size: NA
CDR3 protein: CASSLGTVNTNGYTF
CDR3 DNA: TGTGCCAGCAGCTTGGGGACAGTCAACACGAATGGCTACACCTTC

D gene: NA
V gene: TRBV11-3
J gene: TRBJ1-6
clone size: NA
CDR3 protein: CASSLGISDSPLHF
CDR3 DNA: TGTGCCAGCAGCTTAGGAATCTCGGATTCACCCCTCCACTTT

D gene: NA
V gene: TRBV21-1
J gene: TRBJ1-6
clone size: NA
CDR3 protein: CANWDSPLHF
CDR3 DNA: TGTGCCAATTGGGATTCACCCCTCCACTTT

D gene: NA
V gene: TRBV30
J gene: TRBJ1-1
clone size: NA
CDR3 protein: CAWSPSDTEAFF
CDR3 DNA: TGTGCCTGGAGTCCTAGTGACACTGAAGCTTTCTTT

D gene: NA
V gene: TRBV7-9
J gene: TRBJ2-5
clone size: NA
CDR3 protein: CASSSDRYQETQYF
CDR3 DNA: TGTGCCAGCAGTTCAGACAGATACCAAGAGACCCAGTACTTC

D gene: TRBD1
V gene: TRBV25-1
J gene: TRBJ1-2
clone size: NA
CDR3 protein: CASSESRGDSQGYTF
CDR3 DNA: TGTGCCAGCAGTGAATCCCGAGGGGACAGCCAAGGCTACACCTTC

D gene: NA
V gene: TRBV11-3
J gene: TRBJ1-1
clone size: NA
CDR3 protein: CASSPHGHLNTEAFF
CDR3 DNA: TGTGCCAGCAGCCCCCATGGGCACTTGAACACTGAAGCTTTCTTT

D gene: TRBD2
V gene: TRBV20-1
J gene: TRBJ2-7
clone size: NA
CDR3 protein: CSASSRLAGGEQYF
CDR3 DNA: TGCAGTGCTAGTTCACGTCTAGCGGGAGGCGAGCAGTACTTC

D gene: NA
V gene: TRBV6-5
J gene: TRBJ2-3
clone size: NA
CDR3 protein: CASRDGPTDTQYF
CDR3 DNA: TGTGCCAGCAGGGACGGCCCAACAGATACGCAGTATTTT

D gene: TRBD1
V gene: TRBV10-3
J gene: TRBJ2-3
clone size: NA
CDR3 protein: CAISGGQGVTDTQYF
CDR3 DNA: TGTGCCATCAGTGGGGGACAGGGGGTCACAGATACGCAGTATTTT

D gene: NA
V gene: TRBV18
J gene: TRBJ2-2
clone size: NA
CDR3 protein: CASSPISLGTNTGELFF
CDR3 DNA: TGTGCCAGCTCACCAATCTCCCTAGGGACCAACACCGGGGAGCTGTTTTTT

D gene: NA
V gene: TRBV12-3/TRBV12-4
J gene: TRBJ2-1
clone size: NA
CDR3 protein: CASSLTMGQFF
CDR3 DNA: TGTGCCAGCAGTCTCACCATGGGGCAGTTCTTC

D gene: NA
V gene: TRBV2
J gene: TRBJ1-4
clone size: NA
CDR3 protein: CASGWDQSTLDEKLFF
CDR3 DNA: TGTGCCAGCGGCTGGGACCAATCGACGCTCGATGAAAAACTGTTTTTT

D gene: NA
V gene: TRBV10-2
J gene: TRBJ2-3
clone size: NA
CDR3 protein: CASRKLAVSTDTQYF
CDR3 DNA: TGCGCCAGCAGAAAACTAGCAGTAAGCACAGATACGCAGTATTTT

D gene: TRBD1
V gene: TRBV29-1
J gene: TRBJ2-5
clone size: NA
CDR3 protein: CSVGTGEETQYF
CDR3 DNA: TGCAGCGTGGGGACAGGGGAAGAGACCCAGTACTTC

D gene: NA
V gene: TRBV30
J gene: TRBJ1-2
clone size: NA
CDR3 protein: CAWSGSSYGYTF
CDR3 DNA: TGTGCCTGGAGTGGTTCCAGCTATGGCTACACCTTC

D gene: TRBD2
V gene: TRBV7-3
J gene: TRBJ2-3
clone size: NA
CDR3 protein: CASSPSGSGADTQYF
CDR3 DNA: TGTGCCAGCAGCCCAAGCGGGAGTGGGGCAGATACGCAGTATTTT

D gene: TRBD2
V gene: TRBV5-4
J gene: TRBJ2-5
clone size: NA
CDR3 protein: CASSLVRTSGRRSQETQYF
CDR3 DNA: TGTGCCAGCAGCTTGGTTAGGACTAGCGGGAGGCGCTCCCAAGAGACCCAGTACTTC

D gene: NA
V gene: TRBV7-6
J gene: TRBJ1-5
clone size: few
CDR3 protein: CASSPVSGRNQPQHF
CDR3 DNA: TGTGCCAGCAGCCCCGTTTCCGGGAGGAATCAGCCCCAGCATTTT

D gene: NA
V gene: TRBV6-2/TRBV6-3
J gene: TRBJ1-6
clone size: once
CDR3 protein: CASSYSPTESPWTLHF
CDR3 DNA: TGTGCCAGCAGTTACTCGCCTACAGAGAGCCCGTGGACCCTCCACTTT

D gene: TRBD2
V gene: TRBV6-2/TRBV6-3
J gene: TRBJ2-1
clone size: NA
CDR3 protein: CASSPFRTSGRDEQFF
CDR3 DNA: TGTGCCAGCAGCCCCTTTAGGACTAGCGGGAGGGATGAGCAGTTCTTC

D gene: NA
V gene: TRBV15
J gene: TRBJ1-1
clone size: NA
CDR3 protein: CATSRAREAGGTEAFF
CDR3 DNA: TGTGCCACCAGCAGAGCTCGGGAGGCGGGGGGCACTGAAGCTTTCTTT

D gene: NA
V gene: TRBV5-1
J gene: TRBJ2-3
clone size: NA
CDR3 protein: CASSLAGVFTDTQYF
CDR3 DNA: TGCGCCAGCAGCTTGGCAGGGGTATTCACAGATACGCAGTATTTT

D gene: NA
V gene: TRBV27
J gene: TRBJ1-2
clone size: few
CDR3 protein: CASSLSLLVGFNYGYTF
CDR3 DNA: TGTGCCAGCAGTTTATCGTTGTTAGTGGGGTTTAACTATGGCTACACCTTC

D gene: NA
V gene: TRBV5-5
J gene: TRBJ1-1
clone size: NA
CDR3 protein: CASSLGRTEAFF
CDR3 DNA: TGTGCCAGCAGCTTGGGACGCACTGAAGCTTTCTTT

D gene: NA
V gene: TRBV18
J gene: TRBJ2-7
clone size: NA
CDR3 protein: CASSPLPTGPSYEQYF
CDR3 DNA: TGTGCCAGCTCCCCCCTACCAACAGGTCCTTCCTACGAGCAGTACTTC

D gene: NA
V gene: TRBV5-6
J gene: TRBJ1-3
clone size: few
CDR3 protein: CASSPGPISGNTIYF
CDR3 DNA: TGTGCCAGCAGTCCGGGACCCATCTCTGGAAACACCATATATTTT

D gene: NA
V gene: TRBV29-1
J gene: TRBJ1-2
clone size: NA
CDR3 protein: CSASGGGRNYGYTF
CDR3 DNA: TGCAGCGCCAGCGGCGGGGGGCGGAACTATGGCTACACCTTC

D gene: TRBD1
V gene: TRBV29-1
J gene: TRBJ2-7
clone size: few
CDR3 protein: CSASGTGGMEQYF
CDR3 DNA: TGCAGCGCCTCCGGGACAGGGGGTATGGAGCAGTACTTC

D gene: TRBD2
V gene: TRBV19
J gene: TRBJ2-7
clone size: few
CDR3 protein: CATVAGGSSYEQYF
CDR3 DNA: TGTGCCACCGTAGCGGGGGGGAGCTCCTACGAGCAGTACTTC

D gene: NA
V gene: TRBV14
J gene: TRBJ2-3
clone size: NA
CDR3 protein: CASSPRRRTDTQYF
CDR3 DNA: TGTGCCAGCAGCCCGAGGAGGCGCACAGATACGCAGTATTTT

D gene: NA
V gene: TRBV9
J gene: TRBJ1-1
clone size: NA
CDR3 protein: CASSVSGLMNTEAFF
CDR3 DNA: TGTGCCAGCAGCGTTTCGGGATTAATGAACACTGAAGCTTTCTTT

D gene: NA
V gene: TRBV7-2
J gene: TRBJ2-1
clone size: NA
CDR3 protein: CASSLPLGEQFF
CDR3 DNA: TGTGCCAGCAGCTTACCCTTGGGTGAGCAGTTCTTC